What follows are 9 T cell receptor beta chains derived from one specimen sequenced in a study of post-analysis software for immune sequencing data. Built from TCR beta cDNA, the libraries had unique molecular identifiers in them. TCRdb used MiXCR to reprocess the PCR reads, holding one entry per CDR3 protein. The profile covers under 650,000 distinct CDR3 sequences, with about 40% appearing a single time and around 1.7% taken by the ten largest. Study outcomes and limitations: Patients carried 4 or 5 TRBV segments more frequently than controls did, and TRBV5-6, TRBV5-1 and TRBV20-1 were among them.

No antigens are known for them. Sequenced: blood. All receptors come from a girl aged 5-17 years with multiple sclerosis.

A remark on this clonotype: The conserved closing phenylalanine or tryptophan is absent in this CDR3, likely reflecting a read error. The chain is built from TRBV5-1 and TRBJ2-7, with 8 bases that match TRBD1. The V segment lost 4 bases and the J segment 4 bases; nucleotides outside the gene matches: 10. CDR1 and CDR2 from the germline V gene are SGHRS and YFSETQ. The CDR3 extends over 15 amino acids. The chain's CDR3 is CASSRSLQGGYEQYC. The CDR3 coding sequence is TGCGCCAGCAGCAGATCCCTACAGGGGGGTTACGAGCAGTACTGC.

The V gene is TRBV7-8, the J gene TRBJ2-7; 11 nucleotides align to TRBD2. Germline lookup yields CDR1 SGHVS and CDR2 FQNEAQ. The CDR3 is made up of 15 amino acids. V lost 1 base to trimming and J lost 6 bases; unmatched junction nucleotides: 5. DNA of the CDR3: TGTGCCAGCAGCTTAGTAGCGGGAGGGCCTAGCGAGCAGTACTTC. Its protein product is CASSLVAGGPSEQYF.

This clonotype appeared a few times. This chain links TRBV12-3 or TRBV12-4 with TRBJ2-6; TRBD2 is a possible D gene (6 bases). This CDR3 contains 17 residues. The V and J ends lost 4 bases and 0 bases respectively, with 13 bases between them. CDR3 residues: CASSWIRGTSGANVLTF. Written as DNA, the CDR3 is TGTGCCAGCAGTTGGATTCGGGGGACCTCTGGGGCCAACGTCCTGACTTTC.

This chain uses TRBV7-3 with TRBJ2-1; D may be TRBD1 or TRBD2 (6 bases each). CDR3 size: 15 residues. The V and J ends lost 5 bases and 4 bases respectively, with 15 bases between them. Germline loops: CDR1 SGHTA, CDR2 FQGTGA. For the CDR3, the DNA is TGTGCCAGCAGCCCAAGGGGGACTGGGTACAATGAGCAGTTCTTC. This encodes CASSPRGTGYNEQFF.

V is TRBV5-6 and J is TRBJ1-2; unclear D gene. This CDR3 is 13 amino acids long. Trimming took 0 bases from V and 6 from J, leaving 9 bases between them. In germline, CDR1 is SGHDT, CDR2 YYEEEE. CDR3 DNA: TGTGCCAGCAGCTTGGGACCTGCGGATGGCTACACCTTC. As protein: CASSLGPADGYTF. Full variable domain (remainder filled in from reference TRBV5-6 and TRBJ1-2): DAGVTQSPTHLIKTRGQQVTLRCSPKSGHDTVSWYQQALGQGPQFIFQYYEEEERQRGNFPDRFSGHQFPNYSSELNVNALLLGDSALYLCASSLGPADGYTFGSGTRLTVV.

This chain connects TRBV2 to TRBJ2-5, with D perhaps TRBD2 (6 bases). V shed 8 bases and J shed 4 bases, with 17 bases lying between them. This CDR3 comprises 14 residues. The germline gives CDR1 SNHLY, CDR2 FYNNEI. In DNA, the CDR3 is TGTGCCAGCTACTCGGAGGGGCTGGGAGAGACCCAGTACTTC. Protein: CASYSEGLGETQYF.

V is TRBV24-1 and J is TRBJ2-7, with 7 nucleotides matching TRBD2. Germline-derived CDR1 and CDR2 are KGHDR and SFDVKD. Losses at the gene ends were 4 bases for V and 7 bases for J; bases not matched to a gene: 6. This CDR3 has 13 amino acids. CDR3 loop: CATSEASGNEQYF. CDR3 DNA: TGTGCCACCAGTGAGGCTAGCGGCAATGAGCAGTACTTC.

This clonotype occurred once. CDR3 sequence: CASSWGSGTQYF. As DNA, the CDR3 is TGTGCCAGCAGTTGGGGCAGCGGGACCCAGTACTTC. The rearrangement uses TRBV12-3 or TRBV12-4 and TRBJ2-7, with D perhaps being TRBD1 or TRBD2 (5 bases each). The better agreement between TRBJ2-5 and the DNA end casts doubt on the J call. The CDR3 runs to 12 residues.

V usage is TRBV20-1 and J usage is TRBJ2-1; 10 bases fit TRBD2. V trimming: 5 bases; J trimming: 9 bases; junction bases outside the gene matches: 10. This CDR3 has 14 amino acids. The germline V gene encodes CDR1 DFQATT and CDR2 SNEGSKA (reference sequence). The CDR3 coding sequence is TGCAGTGCTCCCCGGGGGGTAGCGGGGGGTGAGCAGTTCTTC. This sequence encodes CSAPRGVAGGEQFF.